This T cell receptor beta chain originates from a study of read filtering for tumor transcriptome and immune sequencing. For the study at large: Revised staging placed about 8 patients in R-ISS I, some 17 in II, 6 or 7 in III. IR-seq gave about 4.05 to 11 million TCR reads per sample; RNA-seq gave roughly 80 to 1,300. Study observations and caveats: Correlation between methods rose after single-read clonotypes were removed.

At the time of active disease, bone marrow was collected from every patient. Molecular barcoded adaptors covering alpha/delta and beta/gamma chains were used on roughly 400 ng RNA. TCRdb re-called the reads with MiXCR, one entry per CDR3 protein. The sample comprises 65,000 or so distinct CDR3 sequences, roughly 18% of which are singletons, and roughly 11% rests with the top ten. This clonotype was found many times. What it binds is not known. Germline-derived CDR1 and CDR2 are SQVTM and ANQGSEA. The CDR3 has 13 amino acids. The junction had 7 bases not matched to a gene; V was cut back by 4 bases and J by 8 bases.

Sequencing was performed on a population of CD138-negative cells sorted from bone marrow. This clonotype was obtained from a donor older than 35 with multiple myeloma. V gene TRBV29-1 combines with J gene TRBJ2-1; 8 nucleotides match TRBD1. CDR3 sequence reads: CSVAAGGRDEQFF. The CDR3 DNA reads TGCAGCGTTGCGGCAGGGGGCCGGGATGAGCAGTTCTTC.